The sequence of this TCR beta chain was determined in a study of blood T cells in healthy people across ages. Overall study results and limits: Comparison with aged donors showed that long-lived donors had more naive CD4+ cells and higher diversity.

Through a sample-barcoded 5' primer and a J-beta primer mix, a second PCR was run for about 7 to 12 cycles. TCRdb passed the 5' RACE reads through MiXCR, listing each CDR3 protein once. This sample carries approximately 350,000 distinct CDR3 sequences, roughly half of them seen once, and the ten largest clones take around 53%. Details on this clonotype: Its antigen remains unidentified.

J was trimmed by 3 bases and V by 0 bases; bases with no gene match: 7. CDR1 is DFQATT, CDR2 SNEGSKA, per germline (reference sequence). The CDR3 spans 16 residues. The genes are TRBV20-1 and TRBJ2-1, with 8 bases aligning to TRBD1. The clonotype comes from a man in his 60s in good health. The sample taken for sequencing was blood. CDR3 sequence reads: CSARDPDRVLYNEQFF. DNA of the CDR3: TGCAGTGCTAGAGACCCGGACAGGGTGCTCTACAATGAGCAGTTCTTC.